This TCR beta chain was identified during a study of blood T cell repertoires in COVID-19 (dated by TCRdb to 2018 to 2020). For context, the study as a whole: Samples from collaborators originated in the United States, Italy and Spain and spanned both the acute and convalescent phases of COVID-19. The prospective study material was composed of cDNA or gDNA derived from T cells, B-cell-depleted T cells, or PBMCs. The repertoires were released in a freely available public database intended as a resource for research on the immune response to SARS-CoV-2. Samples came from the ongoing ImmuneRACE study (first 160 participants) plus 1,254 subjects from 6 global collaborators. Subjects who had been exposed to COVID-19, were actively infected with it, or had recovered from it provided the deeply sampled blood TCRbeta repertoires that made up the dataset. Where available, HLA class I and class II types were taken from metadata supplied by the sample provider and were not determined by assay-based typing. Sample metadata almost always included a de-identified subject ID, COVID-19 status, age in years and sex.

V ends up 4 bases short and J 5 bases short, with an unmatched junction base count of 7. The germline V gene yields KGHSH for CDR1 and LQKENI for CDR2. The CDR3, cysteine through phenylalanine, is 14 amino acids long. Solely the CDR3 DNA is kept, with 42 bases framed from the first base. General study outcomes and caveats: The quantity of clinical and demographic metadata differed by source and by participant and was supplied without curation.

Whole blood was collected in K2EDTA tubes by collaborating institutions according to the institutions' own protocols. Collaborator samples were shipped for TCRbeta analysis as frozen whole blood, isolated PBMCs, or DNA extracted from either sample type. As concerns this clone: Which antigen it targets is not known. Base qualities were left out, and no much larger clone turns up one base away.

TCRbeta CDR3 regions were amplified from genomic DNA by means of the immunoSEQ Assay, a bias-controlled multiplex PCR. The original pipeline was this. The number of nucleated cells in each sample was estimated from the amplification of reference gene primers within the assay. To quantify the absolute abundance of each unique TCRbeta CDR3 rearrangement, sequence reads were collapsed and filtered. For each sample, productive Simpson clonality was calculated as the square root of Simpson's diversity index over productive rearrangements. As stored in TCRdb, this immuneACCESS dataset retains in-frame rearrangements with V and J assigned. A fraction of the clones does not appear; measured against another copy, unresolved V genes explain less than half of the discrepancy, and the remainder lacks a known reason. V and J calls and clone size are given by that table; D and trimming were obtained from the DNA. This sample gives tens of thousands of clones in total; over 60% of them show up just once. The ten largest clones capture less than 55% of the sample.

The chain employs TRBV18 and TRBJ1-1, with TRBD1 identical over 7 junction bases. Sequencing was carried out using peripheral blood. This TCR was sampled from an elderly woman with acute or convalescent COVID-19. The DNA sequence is TGTGCCAGCTCACTAGGGGACAGTAAAACTGAAGCTTTCTTT. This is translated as CASSLGDSKTEAFF.